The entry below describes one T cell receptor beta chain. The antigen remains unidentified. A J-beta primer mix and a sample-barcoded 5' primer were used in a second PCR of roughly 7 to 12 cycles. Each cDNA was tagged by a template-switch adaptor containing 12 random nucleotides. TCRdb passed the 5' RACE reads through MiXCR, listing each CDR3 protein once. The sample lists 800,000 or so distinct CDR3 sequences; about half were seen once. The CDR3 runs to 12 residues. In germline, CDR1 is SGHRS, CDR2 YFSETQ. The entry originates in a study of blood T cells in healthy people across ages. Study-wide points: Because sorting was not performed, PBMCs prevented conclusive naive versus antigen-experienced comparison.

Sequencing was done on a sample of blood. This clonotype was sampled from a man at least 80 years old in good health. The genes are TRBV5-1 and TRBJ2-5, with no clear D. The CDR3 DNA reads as TGCGCGAGCTGGGCGATCCAAGAGACCCAGTACTTC. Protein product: CASWAIQETQYF.